This is a list of T cell receptor beta chains from one sample in a study of blood T cell repertoires in COVID-19. Assay used: immunoSEQ multiplex PCR; TCRdb lists only in-frame clones, some missing. The table lists 310,000 or so clones, more than 85% of them singletons. The sequenced sample was peripheral blood. The source is a man between 65 and 85 years old with acute or convalescent COVID-19. The CDR3 runs from the conserved cysteine through the conserved F or W. D genes are given only for firm matches. Clone size is stated in some rows and not others, as once, few, many or a class when expanded.

TRBD1,TRBV3-1/TRBV3-2,TRBJ1-5,-,CASSPGTGGQSQHF,TGTGCCAGCAGCCCCGGGACAGGGGGGCAGTCCCAGCATTTT
TRBD2,TRBV4-3,TRBJ2-5,-,CASSQDRASGGTQYF,TGCGCCAGCAGCCAAGACAGAGCTAGCGGGGGGACCCAGTACTTC
TRBD1,TRBV4-1,TRBJ1-2,-,CASSQGQGAYGYTF,TGCGCCAGCAGCCAAGGACAGGGGGCTTATGGCTACACCTTC
-,TRBV20-1,TRBJ1-5,-,CSASVSADQPQHF,TGCAGTGCTAGTGTTTCGGCGGATCAGCCCCAGCATTTT
-,TRBV30,TRBJ2-7,-,CAWSVTEGYEQYF,TGTGCCTGGAGTGTAACCGAGGGTTACGAGCAGTACTTC
-,TRBV30,TRBJ1-2,-,CAWSPAGLPASNYGYTF,TGTGCCTGGAGTCCCGCAGGCCTTCCCGCATCTAACTATGGCTACACCTTC
TRBD2,TRBV18,TRBJ2-1,-,CASSPGRGGDEQFF,TGTGCCAGCTCACCCGGTAGGGGAGGGGATGAGCAGTTCTTC
-,TRBV9,TRBJ1-6,once,CASSVGEGTYNSPLHF,TGTGCCAGCAGCGTAGGGGAGGGGACCTATAATTCACCCCTCCACTTT
TRBD2,TRBV10-3,TRBJ2-3,once,CAISVVSGGTDTQYF,TGTGCCATCAGTGTGGTTAGCGGGGGGACAGATACGCAGTATTTT
TRBD1,TRBV18,TRBJ2-3,-,CASSPQGDSTDTQYF,TGTGCCAGCTCACCGCAGGGGGACAGCACAGATACGCAGTATTTT
TRBD2,TRBV30,TRBJ2-1,once,CAWSSSSGSWNEQFF,TGTGCCTGGAGTAGTTCTAGCGGGAGTTGGAATGAGCAGTTCTTC
-,TRBV6-5,TRBJ1-5,-,CASAPQGNQPQHF,TGTGCCAGCGCCCCCCAGGGCAATCAGCCCCAGCATTTT
-,TRBV20-1,TRBJ1-1,-,CSASRAATSNEAFF,TGCAGTGCTAGTAGAGCGGCCACTTCTAATGAAGCTTTCTTT
TRBD1,TRBV11-2,TRBJ1-6,-,CASSQRDRGFNSPLHF,TGTGCCAGCAGCCAGCGGGACAGGGGATTTAATTCACCCCTCCACTTT
-,TRBV28,TRBJ1-3,-,CASSPGGSLISGNTIYF,TGTGCCAGCAGTCCTGGGGGGTCCCTAATCTCTGGAAACACCATATATTTT
-,TRBV5-1,TRBJ1-6,-,CASSLEPGDRSPLHF,TGCGCCAGCAGCTTGGAACCAGGGGATCGTTCACCCCTCCACTTT
TRBD1,TRBV3-1/TRBV3-2,TRBJ2-2,-,CASSQAGQGSGGELFF,TGTGCCAGCAGCCAAGCGGGACAGGGATCGGGCGGGGAGCTGTTTTTT
-,TRBV19,TRBJ1-5,-,CASRQGGQPQHF,TGTGCCAGCCGACAAGGAGGTCAGCCCCAGCATTTT
TRBD2,TRBV29-1,TRBJ2-3,-,CSVERGGLAGIPDTQYF,TGCAGCGTTGAAAGAGGTGGACTAGCGGGGATCCCAGATACGCAGTATTTT
TRBD1,TRBV9,TRBJ2-7,-,CASSERGPLSYEQYF,TGTGCCAGCAGCGAGAGGGGGCCCCTCTCCTACGAGCAGTACTTC
TRBD1,TRBV2,TRBJ2-2,few,CASRDRDTGELFF,TGTGCCAGCCGGGACAGAGACACCGGGGAGCTGTTTTTT
-,TRBV19,TRBJ2-7,-,CASSGWGDYEQYF,TGTGCCAGTAGCGGCTGGGGGGACTACGAGCAGTACTTC
-,TRBV19,TRBJ2-5,-,CASSISSGHMPFVLDF,TGTGCCAGTAGTATTAGCTCCGGACATATGCCATTTGTCTTGGACTTC
TRBD2,TRBV5-4,TRBJ2-1,-,CASSWTSGSLDNEQFF,TGTGCCAGCAGCTGGACTAGCGGGAGCTTAGACAATGAGCAGTTCTTC
-,TRBV4-1,TRBJ1-5,once,CASSWAGNQPQHF,TGCGCCAGCAGCTGGGCCGGCAATCAGCCCCAGCATTTT
-,TRBV11-3,TRBJ2-5,once,CASNELTSQETQYF,TGTGCCAGCAACGAGCTTACCTCCCAAGAGACCCAGTACTTC
-,TRBV6-6,TRBJ1-5,-,CASSTTQGHQPQHF,TGTGCCAGCAGCACTACACAGGGCCATCAGCCCCAGCATTTT
-,TRBV6-5,TRBJ1-2,-,CASSYRDRRYGYTF,TGTGCCAGCAGTTACCGAGACAGGCGCTATGGCTACACCTTC
-,TRBV2,TRBJ2-3,-,CASSLQGSLTTDTQYF,TGTGCCAGCAGTCTACAGGGATCCCTTACCACAGATACGCAGTATTTT
-,TRBV6-2/TRBV6-3,TRBJ2-5,-,CASSYSSQKETQYF,TGTGCCAGCAGTTACTCGTCCCAGAAAGAGACCCAGTACTTC
-,TRBV28,TRBJ2-7,once,CASRPVRQTYEQYF,TGTGCCAGCAGGCCGGTGAGGCAGACCTACGAGCAGTACTTC
-,TRBV5-4,TRBJ1-2,-,CASSLDRDTTYGYTF,TGTGCCAGCAGCTTGGATAGGGACACAACCTATGGCTACACCTTC
-,TRBV3-1/TRBV3-2,TRBJ2-1,-,CASSQGAQGRAFF,TGTGCCAGCAGCCAGGGGGCTCAGGGAAGGGCTTTCTTC
-,TRBV24-1,TRBJ2-1,once,CATSDFGMPPNEQFF,TGTGCCACCAGTGATTTCGGGATGCCCCCCAATGAGCAGTTCTTC
-,TRBV5-6,TRBJ1-5,-,CASSQGDQPQHF,TGTGCCAGCAGCCAAGGGGATCAGCCCCAGCATTTT
-,TRBV28,TRBJ1-1,-,CASTYEMNTEAFF,TGTGCCAGCACCTATGAAATGAACACTGAAGCTTTCTTT
TRBD1,TRBV28,TRBJ2-7,-,CASIRDRGREQYF,TGTGCCAGCATTAGGGACAGGGGGCGGGAGCAGTACTTC
TRBD2,TRBV2,TRBJ2-6,few,CASSSAGGEFSGANVLTF,TGTGCCAGCAGCTCGGCGGGAGGTGAATTCTCTGGGGCCAACGTCCTGACTTTC
TRBD1,TRBV6-2/TRBV6-3,TRBJ2-7,-,CASSLRGSGQSTYEQYF,TGTGCCAGCAGTCTACGGGGTTCGGGACAGTCCACCTACGAGCAGTACTTC
TRBD2,TRBV5-8,TRBJ2-5,-,CASSPGTSGEETQYF,TGTGCCAGCAGCCCCGGGACTAGCGGGGAAGAGACCCAGTACTTC
TRBD1,TRBV24-1,TRBJ1-2,once,CATSDAGQGRDGYTF,TGTGCCACCAGTGACGCAGGACAGGGAAGGGATGGCTACACCTTC
TRBD1,TRBV19,TRBJ2-7,-,CASSIDGRGREQYF,TGTGCCAGTAGTATAGATGGCAGGGGGCGCGAGCAGTACTTC
-,TRBV5-4,TRBJ2-4,-,CASSFGRANIQYF,TGTGCCAGCAGCTTCGGCAGGGCAAACATTCAGTACTTC
-,TRBV4-3,TRBJ1-5,-,CASSQDRTGKGQPQHF,TGCGCCAGCAGCCAAGATCGAACAGGGAAGGGTCAGCCCCAGCATTTT
TRBD2,TRBV7-2,TRBJ2-7,-,CASRTSGSYEQYF,TGTGCCAGCAGGACTAGCGGGAGTTACGAGCAGTACTTC